Detailed here is one TCR beta chain. Its antigen target is currently unknown. Base qualities are missing; no much larger clone stands one base away. This sample was taken from a study of blood T cell repertoires in COVID-19 (TCRdb year 2020). Regarding the complete study: The collaborator samples originated in the United States, Italy and Spain and spanned the acute and convalescent phases of COVID-19. The material from the prospective study consisted of cDNA or gDNA derived from T cells, B-cell-depleted T cells, or PBMCs. The dataset comprised deeply sampled blood TCRbeta repertoires from subjects exposed to, actively infected with, or recovered from COVID-19. A freely available public database, intended as a resource for researchers studying the immune response to SARS-CoV-2, is where the repertoires were released. Samples came from the ongoing ImmuneRACE study (first 160 participants) plus 1,254 subjects from 6 global collaborators. Nearly every sample came with metadata listing a de-identified subject ID, COVID-19 status, age in years and sex. Where HLA class I and class II types were available, the types were taken from metadata supplied by the sample provider, not from assay-based typing. Summary of the overall study and its limitations: The amount of clinical and demographic metadata varied by source and participant and was provided uncurated.

CDR1 and CDR2, looked up from the germline V gene, are SGHRS and YFSETQ. For this chain, trimming is 1 base at the V end and 0 bases at the J end, and the number of junction bases without a gene match is 3. The CDR3 sequence holds 16 residues, the cysteine and phenylalanine included. The CDR3 DNA has 48 bases and is translated from base 1. Participants in the prospective study were aged 18 to 89 years, lived in over 20 United States geographic areas, and enrolled through a virtual design. To assign participants to cohorts, the prospective study relied on clinical history that participants themselves reported in a screening survey and a study questionnaire. Exposed participants had been in contact with someone with a PCR-confirmed or clinician-diagnosed COVID-19 case within 2 weeks of study entry. Each participant in the prospective study had whole blood, serum and a nasopharyngeal or oropharyngeal swab collected by mobile phlebotomists. Over a roughly 2-month period, participants in the prospective study had the option of providing additional blood draws and questionnaires. Prospective study blood samples were shipped either frozen or at room temperature before DNA extraction.

The immunoSEQ Assay, a bias-controlled multiplex PCR, was used to amplify TCRbeta CDR3 regions from genomic DNA. The original methods were these. The number of nucleated cells in each sample was estimated from the amplification of reference gene primers within the assay. To quantify the absolute abundance of each unique TCRbeta CDR3 rearrangement, sequence reads were collapsed and filtered. For each sample, productive Simpson clonality was calculated by taking the square root of Simpson's diversity index across productive rearrangements. In TCRdb, the immuneACCESS table is reduced to in-frame sequences with V and J assigned. These tables do not hold every clone; where another copy was compared, an unresolved V gene accounts for under half, and the others remain unexplained. The DNA gave D and trimming, while V, J and clone size come from that table. In this sample the table shows about 300,000 clones, roughly nine tenths of which occur a single time. The ten largest clonotypes hold roughly 2.9% of the sample.

The chain is assembled from TRBV5-1 and TRBJ2-5, and TRBD2 aligns with 10 junction nucleotides. Sequencing input: PBMCs or T cells enriched from blood (not recorded which). The receptor's source is a woman aged 45-60 years who had been exposed to COVID-19. The nucleotide sequence reads as follows: TGCGCCAGCAGCTTGAGTAGCGGGGGGTACCAAGAGACCCAGTACTTC. It codes for CASSLSSGGYQETQYF.